Given below is one T cell receptor beta chain in context. What antigen it recognizes has not been identified. Within one base of it there is no much larger clone, and no base qualities were kept. TCR beta CDR3 regions were amplified from RNA transcripts for repertoire sequencing. The first round was an RT-PCR using HTBI primers with the Qiagen OneStep RT-PCR kit, and this first round was followed by a second-round multiplex PCR, then size selection and purification. Sequencing of the libraries was carried out on an Illumina HiSeq2000 in paired-end mode with 100 bp reads. Per the authors' processing: SOAPnuke was used to process the reads, throwing out any read that had adapters, had uncalled bases, had a mean Phred below 15, or lacked an exact constant-primer or identifier match. COPE v1.2.5 was used to merge high-quality paired reads. Each unique nucleotide sequence was defined as a clonotype, and clonotypes were aligned to IMGT TRB V, D and J references with MiTCR v1.1. The analysis was limited to V-J combinations with a frequency above 0.0001, which together covered 99% to 99.2% of the repertoires. For each V-J combination, a TCR clonal expansion and chaos score was defined as F50 clonal expansion divided by the chaos observed in the TCRdist matrix. Welch's t-statistics and random forest were used to narrow the features down to around twelve V-J combinations, which were then fed into a naive Bayes classifier. The Morisita-Horn index was used to measure how similar the thyroid and blood repertoires were. The public reads were reprocessed in TCRdb via fastp at Q25 and MiXCR, keeping in-frame beta chains. Under each unique CDR3 protein, matching rows form one entry showing the most common genes and DNA. The V and J calls reflect TCRdb's pipeline rather than the authors' work. In all, the sample holds around 1.1 million distinct CDR3 sequences, and about two fifths of those were seen once. The leading ten clones occupy over 8.5% of the sample.

The source of the sample is a study of Graves' ophthalmopathy and Graves' hyperthyroidism (dated by TCRdb to 2016 to 2019). As for the study more broadly: Hyperthyroidism was defined as stable when no progression to ophthalmopathy occurred within 18 months of follow-up. TCR beta repertoire signatures were used to distinguish Graves' ophthalmopathy from Graves' hyperthyroidism and to predict progression to ophthalmopathy. In total, 135 blood samples were TCR-sequenced: 40 to 45 ophthalmopathy, over 70 hyperthyroidism and around 17 hyperthyroidism-to-ophthalmopathy patients. To explore V-J signatures that separate ophthalmopathy from hyperthyroidism, a discovery set of about a hundred patients was enrolled, consisting of fewer than 45 with ophthalmopathy and about 60 with stable hyperthyroidism. An independent validation cohort was composed of roughly 19 hyperthyroidism patients and 17 patients who later progressed from hyperthyroidism to ophthalmopathy. In roughly six hyperthyroidism patients, the T-cell repertoire of thyroid tissue was compared with the T-cell repertoire of blood. Following sample collection, hyperthyroidism patients were given methimazole at a starting dose of 30 mg daily, and ophthalmopathy patients were given high-dose intravenous methylprednisolone. The investigation overall reported the following: In validation, the model predicted ophthalmopathy progression with 70.59% sensitivity and approximately 75% specificity; 12 predicted patients were CT-confirmed with GO in a median of approximately 6.2 months. No statistical method was used to set the sample size in advance, and the investigators knew which group each participant was assigned to. Most of the expanded thyroid clonotypes with a frequency above 0.001 were also detected in blood, and it was suggested that the thyroid immune response may be reflected by blood repertoires. Ophthalmopathy was separated from stable hyperthyroidism by the 13-signature model with about 89% sensitivity and just under 84% specificity in cross-validation and with 80%/75% in the test set.

Trimmed from V: 7 bases; trimmed from J: 14 bases; junction bases lacking a gene match: 12. The CDR3 starts with the cysteine, ends with the phenylalanine, and has 13 residues. The kept DNA is CDR3 alone, 39 bases in frame from the first base. The hyperthyroidism patients were 18 to 65 years old and newly diagnosed, with a disease duration of less than 2 months. Patients with other autoimmune diseases, uncontrolled infections, pregnancy or lactation were excluded from the study. Diagnosis relied on clinical symptoms, serum thyroxine, TRAb, thyroid ultrasound and orbital computed tomography. Total RNA was extracted with Trizol reagent and quality-checked on an Agilent 2100 Bioanalyzer.

The rearrangement combines TRBV12-3 or TRBV12-4 with TRBJ1-5, with 9 bases matching TRBD1. Sequencing used peripheral blood or thyroid tissue (not recorded which). This sequence was found in an adult man with Graves' hyperthyroidism. The nucleotide sequence reads as follows: TGTGCCAGCACCGCGGACAGGGGACAACGAGAGCATTTT. Its coded protein is CASTADRGQREHF.